This TCR beta chain was sequenced for a study of radiation and T cells in renal cell carcinoma. Repertoires were generated with immunoSEQ multiplex PCR, while TCRdb's copy carries only in-frame clones and drops some. The sample has 15,000 or so clones; 58% are singletons. Study observations and caveats: Compared with controls, irradiated tumors had more, larger dominant CDR3 motifs. Compared with controls, irradiated tumors showed greater TCR clonality.

This clone was seen a few times. Its matching antigen is unknown. Per the germline V gene, CDR1 is SGDLS and CDR2 is YYNGEE. CDR3 length equals 15 residues. V gave up 4 bases and J gave up 3 bases; unmatched junction bases: 3. Treatment denoted: treatment-naive control, cytoreductive nephrectomy. The chain is built from TRBV9 and TRBJ2-1; 11 nucleotides match TRBD1. The receptor's source is a man aged 35-49 years with renal cell carcinoma. Specimen: tumor tissue, collected from a patient whose treatment was nephrectomy without radiotherapy. The CDR3 region has the DNA TGTGCCAGCAGCTCCGGGACAGGGGGCTACAATGAGCAGTTCTTC. This encodes CASSSGTGGYNEQFF.